The text below deals with one TCR beta chain. One entry per CDR3 protein results from TCRdb running MiXCR on the RT-PCR reads. Here the sample spans more than 450,000 distinct CDR3 sequences, about 11% being singletons. The sample originates from a study of response to subunit inactivated influenza vaccine. These same data were also listed under a study on T cells expressing NK-cell markers. That source adds: TCR beta cDNA was made by 5'RACE template switching with UMIs.

The sample here was PBMCs from blood, taken on the day of vaccination. The receptor was derived from a man aged 50-59 years who received an inactivated influenza vaccine.

The CDR3 reads CASSLDSTLGELFF. The DNA of the CDR3 is TGCGCCAGCAGCTTGGATTCGACTCTGGGGGAGCTGTTTTTT. The gene calls are TRBV5-1 and TRBJ2-2, with unresolved D. Per the germline V gene, CDR1 is SGHRS and CDR2 is YFSETQ. Trimming removed 0 bases at V and 8 bases at J, with 11 bases between. The CDR3 spans 14 residues. Combining the CDR3 with reference TRBV5-1 and TRBJ2-2 gives the whole variable domain KAGVTQTPRYLIKTRGQQVTLSCSPISGHRSVSWYQQTPGQGLQFLFEYFSETQRNKGNFPGRFSGRQFSNSRSEMNVSTLELGDSALYLCASSLDSTLGELFFGEGSRLTVL.